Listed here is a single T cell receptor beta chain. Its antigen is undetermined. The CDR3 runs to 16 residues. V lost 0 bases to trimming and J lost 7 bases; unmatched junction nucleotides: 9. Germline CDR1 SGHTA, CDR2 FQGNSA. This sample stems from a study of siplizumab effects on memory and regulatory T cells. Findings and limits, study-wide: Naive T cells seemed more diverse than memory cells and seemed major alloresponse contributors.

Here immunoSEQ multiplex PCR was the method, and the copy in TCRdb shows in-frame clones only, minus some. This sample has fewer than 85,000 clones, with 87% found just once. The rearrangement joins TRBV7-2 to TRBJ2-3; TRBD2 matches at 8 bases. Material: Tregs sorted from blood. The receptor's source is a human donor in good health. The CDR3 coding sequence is TGTGCCAGCAGCTTAGCGAGTGGGCGGGGGGAAAATACGCAGTATTTT. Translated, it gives CASSLASGRGENTQYF.